This record covers a single TCR beta chain. The investigators amplified TCR beta CDR3 regions from RNA transcripts. Carried out on the TCR CDR3, a first-round RT-PCR used the HTBI primer set. TCRdb re-analysed the multiplex PCR reads in MiXCR, keeping a single row per CDR3 protein. The repertoire holds hundreds of thousands of distinct CDR3 sequences, with around 17% as singletons. Hyperthyroidism was newly diagnosed in patients aged 18 to 65 (duration under 2 months). Diagnosing involved the use of clinical symptoms, serum thyroxine and TRAb, thyroid ultrasound and orbital computed tomography. CDR1 SGHVS and CDR2 FNYEAQ come from the germline V gene. V dropped 3 bases and J dropped 5; count of bases not matched to a gene: 9. CDR3 length: 16 residues. The data derive from a study of T cells in Graves' hyperthyroidism and ophthalmopathy.

This clonotype originated in a woman aged 18-29 years with Graves' hyperthyroidism. The chain uses TRBV7-6 and TRBJ2-1, with 8 bases matching TRBD2. The sequencing sample was made of blood. CDR3 loop: CASSFTTGTRDNEQFF. CDR3 DNA: TGTGCCAGCAGCTTCACCACCGGGACTAGGGACAATGAGCAGTTCTTC. The complete variable domain, with remaining parts taken from reference TRBV7-6 and TRBJ2-1, reads GAGVSQSPRYKVTKRGQDVALRCDPISGHVSLYWYRQALGQGPEFLTYFNYEAQQDKSGLPNDRFSAERPEGSISTLTIQRTEQRDSAMYRCASSFTTGTRDNEQFFGPGTRLTVL.